These 21 T cell receptor beta chains came from one sample sequenced in a study of lymphopenia after photon versus proton radiotherapy. Sequenced by immunoSEQ multiplex PCR; TCRdb stores in-frame clones only, minus some. The data show around 20,000 clones, more than 85% seen once. The specimen was peripheral blood, collected from a patient treated with photon-based radiotherapy. Receptor source: a woman aged 40 to 50 with cholangiocarcinoma.

This clone came up once. The V and J genes are TRBV11-2 and TRBJ1-1; D is unresolved. V was trimmed by 5 bases and J by 7 bases, leaving 11 bases between them. The CDR3 covers 12 residues. CDR1 is SGHAT and CDR2 is FQNNGV in the germline V gene. CDR3 nucleotide sequence: TGTGCCAGCAGCCCGAGACCGAATGAAGCTTTCTTT. Translated: CASSPRPNEAFF.

The count of this clone is one. The junction departs from the called germline gene at one end, perhaps through a read error. The V and J genes are TRBV5-4 and TRBJ2-7; 10 bases fit TRBD1. The germline gives CDR1 SGHNT, CDR2 YYREEE (reference sequence). The CDR3 sequence is 15 residues long. CDR3 residues: CASSLSGTGAYEQCF. For the CDR3, the DNA is TGTGCCAGCAGCTTATCCGGGACAGGGGCCTACGAGCAGTGCTTC.

This CDR3 is CASSELLGKRNEQFF. The DNA of the CDR3 is TGCGCCAGCAGTGAGTTATTGGGGAAAAGGAATGAGCAGTTCTTC. The rearrangement uses TRBV10-1 and TRBJ2-1, with unresolved D. The length of the CDR3 is 15 residues. Germline values: CDR1 WNHNN, CDR2 SYGVQD (reference sequence). V gave up 1 base and J gave up 7 bases, with 14 bases separating them.

CDR3 amino acids: CASSYSTGELFF. The DNA for the CDR3 is TGTGCCAGTAGTTATAGCACCGGGGAGCTGTTTTTT. The chain links TRBV19 to TRBJ2-2, with unresolved D. Trimming left V 5 bases short and J 4 bases short, with 5 bases between. Germline V gene lookup returns CDR1 LNHDA and CDR2 SQIVND (reference sequence). The CDR3 consists of 12 residues. Filled out from reference TRBV19 and TRBJ2-2, the complete variable domain reads DGGITQSPKYLFRKEGQNVTLSCEQNLNHDAMYWYRQDPGQGLRLIYYSQIVNDFQKGDIAEGYSVSREKKESFPLTVTSAQKNPTAFYLCASSYSTGELFFGEGSRLTVL.

Comments on this clone: This sample includes further DNA sequences coding for the same CDR3. The CDR3 loop reads CATVTYEQYF. The CDR3 DNA is TGTGCCACTGTGACCTACGAGCAGTACTTC. V gene TRBV6-1 combines with J gene TRBJ2-7; D ambiguous. There are 10 residues in the CDR3. The germline V and J ends were trimmed by 10 bases and 2 bases, with 6 bases remaining between them. Germline CDR1 MNHNS, CDR2 SASEGT.

V usage is TRBV7-9 and J usage is TRBJ1-1, with D possibly matching TRBD1 (5 bases). There are 12 residues in the CDR3. Trimming took off 3 bases at V and 11 bases at J, with 13 bases between the two ends. CDR1 is SEHNR, CDR2 FQNEAQ, per germline (reference sequence). In DNA, the CDR3 is TGTGCCAGCAGCTTGTCCGGGACCAGTGCTTTCTTT. It specifies CASSLSGTSAFF.

The chain links TRBV11-2 to TRBJ2-5; 7 bases map to TRBD2. The CDR3 spans 14 residues. From germline, CDR1 is SGHAT and CDR2 FQNNGV. The ends lost 5 bases at V and 5 bases at J; junction bases unmatched: 8. CDR3 DNA sequence: TGTGCCAGCAGCCCAGCGGGATTTGAGGAGACCCAGTACTTC. The encoded protein is CASSPAGFEETQYF.

This rearrangement joins TRBV30 to TRBJ1-3; the D gene is possibly TRBD1 (5 bases). Germline CDR1 GTSNPN, CDR2 SVGIG (reference sequence). CDR3 length: 15 amino acids. The V and J ends lost 3 bases and 6 bases respectively, with 18 bases between them. CDR3 in DNA: TGTGCCTGGAGGGGCCCGGGACCATCATTAAACACCATATATTTT. Its protein is CAWRGPGPSLNTIYF.

This rearrangement joins TRBV2 to TRBJ2-1, with TRBD2 identical over 12 bases. CDR1 is SNHLY, CDR2 FYNNEI, per germline. Trimming at V came to 4 bases and at J to 6 bases, leaving 13 bases not matched to a gene. The CDR3 has 18 amino acids. The CDR3 region has the DNA TGTGCCAGCAGTGGAGGGTGGGGGAGGACTAGCGGGACCAATGAGCAGTTCTTC. Protein sequence: CASSGGWGRTSGTNEQFF.

Notes on this clone: Within the sample, other DNA sequences also encode this same CDR3. The chain carries TRBV6-1 and TRBJ1-5; tentatively, D is TRBD1 (5 bases). This CDR3 comprises 15 residues. The germline gives CDR1 MNHNS, CDR2 SASEGT. Trimming removed 6 bases at V and 0 bases at J, with 12 bases between. In DNA form, the CDR3 reads TGTGCCAGCAGGGAACAGGATTATAGCAATCAGCCCCAGCATTTT. As protein: CASREQDYSNQPQHF.

The table lists this clone with a few counts. This chain joins TRBV10-1 and TRBJ1-5, with no clear D. With 2 bases removed from V and 5 bases from J, the gap between germline ends came to 7 bases. CDR3 length equals 13 residues. In germline, CDR1 is WNHNN, CDR2 SYGVQD (reference sequence). CDR3 region: CASSEGPDQPQHF. DNA for the CDR3: TGCGCCAGCAGTGAGGGCCCCGATCAGCCCCAGCATTTT.

The rearrangement uses TRBV29-1 and TRBJ2-7, with 7 bases identical to TRBD1. Germline CDR1 is SQVTM and CDR2 is ANQGSEA. This CDR3 is 11 amino acids long. After removal of 6 bases from V and 2 bases from J, the junction contained 1 base not matched to a gene. This CDR3 reads CSVQGAYEQYF. CDR3 nucleotide sequence: TGCAGCGTCCAGGGGGCCTACGAGCAGTACTTC.

V is TRBV19 and J is TRBJ1-1; D is ambiguous. Trimming took off 7 bases at V and 9 bases at J, with 9 bases between the two ends. CDR3 size: 10 residues. CDR1 is LNHDA, CDR2 SQIVND, per germline (reference sequence). CDR3 protein: CASTSVKAFF. The CDR3 DNA reads as TGTGCCAGTACGTCTGTGAAAGCTTTCTTT.

The V call is TRBV5-1, the J call TRBJ2-3; possibly TRBD1 for D (6 bases). V was cut by 3 bases and J by 1 base, with 9 bases left in between. Germline CDR1 SGHRS, CDR2 YFSETQ. The CDR3 sequence is 14 residues long. CDR3 nucleotides: TGCGCCAGCAGCTGGGGACAAGGCACAGATACGCAGTATTTT. Translation gives CASSWGQGTDTQYF.

The chain combines TRBV13 with TRBJ1-2, with a weak D call TRBD1 (5 bases). V lost 5 bases and J 4 bases, leaving 14 bases between the germline ends. In germline, CDR1 is PRHDT, CDR2 FYEKMQ (reference sequence). The length of the CDR3 is 14 residues. The CDR3 is CASSPHQGTYGYTF. The CDR3 coding sequence is TGTGCCAGCAGCCCGCACCAGGGAACCTATGGCTACACCTTC.

This chain links TRBV19 with TRBJ1-1; TRBD1 is a possible D gene (6 bases). Germline CDR1 LNHDA, CDR2 SQIVND (reference sequence). This CDR3 is 14 amino acids long. Deletions cut 5 bases from V and 12 bases from J, with 22 bases between. In DNA form, the CDR3 reads TGTGCCAGTAGTCCTGACCGGGACATCAGGGAGACTTTCTTT. This translates into CASSPDRDIRETFF.

The CDR3 region has the DNA TGCGCCAGCAGCTTGGGGACCACCGCCGGGTACCAAGAGACCCAGTACTTC. Residues: CASSLGTTAGYQETQYF. The chain carries TRBV5-1 and TRBJ2-5; D uncertain. V was trimmed by 0 bases and J by 0 bases, leaving 15 bases between them. The CDR3 has 17 residues. Germline V CDR1 and CDR2: SGHRS, YFSETQ.

This clone appeared a single time. The chain links TRBV6-1 to TRBJ1-3, with TRBD1 as a possible D gene (5 bases). CDR1 MNHNS and CDR2 SASEGT come from the germline V gene. There are 15 residues in the CDR3. V was shortened by 5 bases and J by 4 bases, with 15 bases between the two germline ends. The CDR3 loop reads CASSFKGEPGNTIYF. The CDR3 nucleotides are TGTGCCAGCAGTTTCAAAGGGGAGCCCGGAAACACCATATATTTT.

The chain employs TRBV6-1 and TRBJ1-1; D perhaps matches TRBD1 (5 bases). The V gene lost 5 bases and the J gene lost 6 bases, with 16 bases spanning the gap. CDR3 length: 14 residues. In germline, CDR1 is MNHNS, CDR2 SASEGT. The CDR3 loop is CASSYPAPGAEAFF. Written as DNA, the CDR3 is TGTGCCAGCAGTTATCCGGCCCCGGGGGCTGAAGCTTTCTTT.

The chain links TRBV28 to TRBJ1-1; maybe TRBD1 (5 bases). Germline V CDR1 and CDR2: MDHEN, SYDVKM. The CDR3 totals 13 residues. Trimming pared 2 bases from V and 5 bases from J, leaving 9 bases between. Here the CDR3 DNA reads TGTGCCAGCAGTTTAGGCAGGGTGACTGAAGCTTTCTTT. It yields the protein CASSLGRVTEAFF.

The CDR3 DNA reads as TGTGCCAGCAGCTTAGACAGGAGCTCCACCGGGGAGCTGTTTTTT. Its protein is CASSLDRSSTGELFF. The chain uses TRBV7-2 and TRBJ2-2, with D possibly TRBD1 on 5 matching bases. The CDR3 is 15 amino acids. V dropped 1 base and J dropped 4 bases, with 10 bases sitting between them. Germline V gene lookup returns CDR1 SGHTA and CDR2 FQGNSA.